Each of the 32 T cell receptor beta chains below was sequenced from the same sample in a study of vaccination effects on CD4 cells after COVID-19. The antigens of these receptors remain unknown. Sequencing followed a ViraFEST assay step that expanded antigen-specific CD4+ T cells with viral peptide pools. Culture lasted 10 days before CD4+ T cell isolation. SARS-CoV-2 infection was confirmed by PCR in the person between March and December 2020. The table came from immunoSEQ multiplex PCR; TCRdb's copy has only in-frame clones and leaves some out. Seen here are tens of thousands of clones, around 75% observed once, and the top ten hold around 38%. This specimen consisted of CD4+ T cells from PBMCs cultured with a peptide pool, obtained before COVID-19 vaccination. These TCRs come from a human donor who had a prior SARS-CoV-2 infection.

The chain joins TRBV14 to TRBJ1-1, with 7 bases that match TRBD1. The CDR3 has 14 amino acids. From germline, CDR1 is SGHDN and CDR2 FVKESK. V shed 3 bases and J 6 bases; nucleotides not matched to a gene: 7. The CDR3 DNA reads as TGTGCCAGCAGCCATTCGACAGGGATCGCTGAAGCTTTCTTT. Its protein is CASSHSTGIAEAFF.

The chain employs TRBV18 and TRBJ1-5; D uncertain. The germline V gene has CDR1 KGHSH and CDR2 LQKENI. This CDR3 has 13 residues. Trimming stripped 3 bases from V and 4 bases from J, with 7 bases between. The DNA for the CDR3 is TGTGCCAGCTCACCGGGTGAAAATCAGCCCCAGCATTTT. It specifies CASSPGENQPQHF.

This clone has just a few counts. The chain carries TRBV7-9 and TRBJ2-3; 7 nucleotides agree with TRBD1. CDR1 SEHNR and CDR2 FQNEAQ come from the germline V gene (reference sequence). CDR3 length: 17 residues. V lost 4 bases and J lost 2; bases outside the gene matches: 12. The CDR3 sequence is CASSSYPATGITDTQYF. Written as DNA, the CDR3 is TGTGCCAGCAGCTCCTACCCCGCGACAGGGATCACAGATACGCAGTATTTT.

This clone was observed a handful of times. V usage is TRBV7-9 and J usage is TRBJ2-2, with D tentatively TRBD1 or TRBD2 (5 bases each). This CDR3 region has 15 residues. The germline CDR1 and CDR2 sequences are SEHNR and FQNEAQ (reference sequence). V was pared by 5 bases and J by 5 bases, with 15 bases between. In DNA form, the CDR3 reads TGTGCCAGCAGCATAGGGACCTATGGAACCGGGGAGCTGTTTTTT. This codes for CASSIGTYGTGELFF.

The genes are TRBV5-8 and TRBJ1-5; no definite D call. The CDR3 loop spans 13 amino acids. V lost 7 bases, J lost 1 base, and 9 bases lay in between. Germline-derived CDR1 and CDR2 are SGHTS and YDEGEE. The CDR3 sequence is CASGTGSNQPQHF. DNA for the CDR3: TGTGCCAGCGGCACCGGGAGCAATCAGCCCCAGCATTTT.

The V call is TRBV6-6, the J call TRBJ2-7; 10 nucleotides line up with TRBD1. The CDR3 is 14 residues long. Germline assignment: CDR1 MNHNY and CDR2 SVGAGI (reference sequence). Unmatched junction bases numbered 0, after V lost 2 bases and J lost 2 bases. The CDR3 DNA sequence: TGTGCCAGCAGTTACGGGACAGGGGCCTACGAGCAGTACTTC. This encodes CASSYGTGAYEQYF.

As concerns this clone: Other DNA variants within this sample encode the same CDR3. This chain connects TRBV30 to TRBJ1-3, with D unclear. CDR3 length equals 13 residues. The germline gives CDR1 GTSNPN, CDR2 SVGIG (reference sequence). Trimming removed 0 bases from V and 5 bases from J, with 8 bases in between. Here the CDR3 reads CAWSVSGRNTIYF. The DNA of the CDR3 is TGTGCCTGGAGTGTCTCAGGTAGAAACACCATATATTTT.

V is TRBV4-2 and J is TRBJ1-1, with D maybe TRBD1 (5 bases). Per the germline V gene, CDR1 is LGHNA and CDR2 is YNFKEQ. The CDR3 loop spans 12 amino acids. V gave up 1 base and J gave up 11 bases, with 11 bases separating them. CDR3 coding DNA: TGTGCCAGCAGCCAAGTTCCAGGGTTGGCTTTCTTT. It specifies CASSQVPGLAFF.

This clone was seen a handful of times. The chain carries TRBV7-9 and TRBJ2-2, with TRBD2 matching over 8 bases. The trim removed 2 bases at V and 7 bases at J, leaving 6 bases unmatched. The CDR3 length is 15 residues. The germline CDR1 and CDR2 sequences are SEHNR and FQNEAQ (reference sequence). The CDR3 DNA sequence: TGTGCCAGCAGCTTATTTGGGACTAGTATCGGGGAGCTGTTTTTT. It translates to CASSLFGTSIGELFF. The whole variable domain, remainder taken from reference TRBV7-9 and TRBJ2-2, is DTGVSQNPRHKITKRGQNVTFRCDPISEHNRLYWYRQTLGQGPEFLTYFQNEAQLEKSRLLSDRFSAERPKGSFSTLEIQRTEQGDSAMYLCASSLFGTSIGELFFGEGSRLTVL.

V usage is TRBV19 and J usage is TRBJ2-1, with 11 bases lining up with TRBD2. V trimming: 3 bases; J trimming: 14 bases; junction bases outside the gene matches: 9. Germline lookup yields CDR1 LNHDA and CDR2 SQIVND (reference sequence). The CDR3 sequence is 14 residues long. CDR3 nucleotide sequence: TGTGCCAGTAGTATGTCTTCTAGCGGGGGGACCGAGTTCTTC. The encoded protein is CASSMSSSGGTEFF. Based on the CDR3 plus reference TRBV19 and TRBJ2-1, the full variable domain is DGGITQSPKYLFRKEGQNVTLSCEQNLNHDAMYWYRQDPGQGLRLIYYSQIVNDFQKGDIAEGYSVSREKKESFPLTVTSAQKNPTAFYLCASSMSSSGGTEFFGPGTRLTVL.

The chain joins TRBV5-1 to TRBJ1-5; D is perhaps TRBD1 (5 bases). Germline assignment: CDR1 SGHRS and CDR2 YFSETQ. This CDR3 region has 14 residues. Trimming took 0 bases from V and 7 from J, leaving 11 bases between them. The CDR3 sequence is CASSLGQLGQPQHF. CDR3 in DNA: TGCGCCAGCAGCTTGGGACAGTTGGGACAGCCCCAGCATTTT.

The V gene is TRBV19, the J gene TRBJ2-2; a possible D gene is TRBD2 (5 bases). Germline V gene data show CDR1 as LNHDA and CDR2 as SQIVND (reference sequence). This CDR3 has 15 amino acids. Trimming shortened V by 3 bases and J by 3 bases, and 11 bases separated the two germline ends. The CDR3, as DNA: TGTGCCAGTAGTATTATGACTACTCACACCGGGGAGCTGTTTTTT. Protein: CASSIMTTHTGELFF.

The chain joins TRBV5-1 to TRBJ2-5, with TRBD1 matching over 7 bases. Germline V gene sequence: CDR1 SGHRS, CDR2 YFSETQ. The CDR3 contains 14 residues. V dropped 3 bases and J dropped 5; count of bases not matched to a gene: 7. The CDR3 coding sequence is TGCGCCAGCAGCTCGGACAGGCCCGGGGAGACCCAGTACTTC. This translates into CASSSDRPGETQYF. The full variable domain, its missing parts supplied by reference TRBV5-1 and TRBJ2-5, is KAGVTQTPRYLIKTRGQQVTLSCSPISGHRSVSWYQQTPGQGLQFLFEYFSETQRNKGNFPGRFSGRQFSNSRSEMNVSTLELGDSALYLCASSSDRPGETQYFGPGTRLLVL.

The chain links TRBV5-1 to TRBJ2-5; TRBD2 might be the D (5 bases). Germline V gene lookup returns CDR1 SGHRS and CDR2 YFSETQ. V was clipped by 5 bases and J by 4 bases, with 9 bases between them. The CDR3 has 12 residues. This chain's CDR3 is CASRDYVETQYF. CDR3 nucleotides: TGCGCCAGCAGAGACTATGTAGAGACCCAGTACTTC.

J is TRBJ2-2 and V is TRBV5-6, with D unclear. Looked up from germline, CDR1 is SGHDT and CDR2 is YYEEEE. Between the trimmed V and J ends, which lost 0 bases and 5 bases, there was a span of 5 bases. There are 13 residues in the CDR3. As DNA, the CDR3 is TGTGCCAGCAGCTTGGTTGGGACCGGGGAGCTGTTTTTT. Translated, it gives CASSLVGTGELFF.

The chain has TRBV7-8 and TRBJ2-3, with 9 positions matching TRBD2. Looked up from germline, CDR1 is SGHVS and CDR2 is FQNEAQ. With V trimmed by 0 bases and J by 2 bases, 9 bases remained unmatched. The CDR3 is 18 residues long. CDR3 region: CASSLAFRSSGVTDTQYF. In DNA, the CDR3 is TGTGCCAGCAGCTTAGCCTTCAGGTCTAGCGGGGTCACAGATACGCAGTATTTT.

This clone was found a few times. The V and J genes are TRBV5-1 and TRBJ1-2, with TRBD1 matching 7 bases. Trimming at V came to 1 base and at J to 6 bases, leaving 9 bases not matched to a gene. This CDR3 has 15 amino acids. Germline V gives CDR1 SGHRS, CDR2 YFSETQ. The CDR3 loop is CASSLNEGASNGYTF. As DNA, the CDR3 is TGCGCCAGCAGCTTGAATGAGGGGGCAAGTAATGGCTACACCTTC.

In this sample, this clone turned up a few times. The gene calls are TRBV19 and TRBJ2-3, with 7 positions matching TRBD1. This CDR3 spans 16 amino acids. Germline CDR1 and CDR2: LNHDA and SQIVND (reference sequence). Losses at the gene ends were 9 bases for V and 1 base for J; bases not matched to a gene: 13. DNA of the CDR3: TGTGCCAGCGCCAGTATCAGACAGGGCGGCACAGATACGCAGTATTTT. Translated, it gives CASASIRQGGTDTQYF.

The V call is TRBV19, the J call TRBJ1-3, with D tentatively TRBD1 (6 bases). V shed 4 bases and J shed 2 bases, with 9 bases lying between them. Germline lookup yields CDR1 LNHDA and CDR2 SQIVND (reference sequence). The CDR3 spans 14 residues. Here the CDR3 DNA reads TGTGCCAGTAGTAAGAAGGGGGCTGGAAACACCATATATTTT. This codes for CASSKKGAGNTIYF.

This rearrangement joins TRBV19 to TRBJ2-7; 9 nucleotides align to TRBD1. The CDR3 has 15 amino acids. Germline assignment: CDR1 LNHDA and CDR2 SQIVND (reference sequence). V lost 1 base, J lost 2 bases, and 3 bases stayed unmatched. The CDR3 coding sequence is TGTGCCAGTAGTATAGTAGGACAGGGGACCTACGAGCAGTACTTC. This translates into CASSIVGQGTYEQYF.

V is TRBV28 and J is TRBJ2-7; D perhaps matches TRBD2 (6 bases). Germline V CDR1 and CDR2: MDHEN, SYDVKM. V lost 4 bases and J 8 bases, leaving 21 bases between the germline ends. The CDR3 length is 15 residues. CDR3 loop: CASSSTRLVTGKQYF. CDR3 bases: TGTGCCAGCAGTTCCACACGACTAGTAACGGGGAAGCAGTACTTC. Complete variable domain (other parts from reference TRBV28 and TRBJ2-7): DVKVTQSSRYLVKRTGEKVFLECVQDMDHENMFWYRQDPGLGLRLIYFSYDVKMKEKGDIPEGYSVSREKKERFSLILESASTNQTSMYLCASSSTRLVTGKQYFGPGTRLTVT.

The DNA for the CDR3 is TGTGCTAGTGGCCCCAGACTAGCGGGAGTGGGGGAGACCCAGTACTTC. It is translated as CASGPRLAGVGETQYF. The chain has TRBV12-5 and TRBJ2-5; TRBD2 agrees at 12 bases. The CDR3 is made up of 16 amino acids. The V and J ends lost 6 bases and 5 bases, in that order; junction bases with no gene match: 10. Germline V gene data show CDR1 as LGHNT and CDR2 as FRNRAP.

This clone was seen more than once but under ten times. The chain couples TRBV2 to TRBJ1-1; D remains ambiguous. V dropped 6 bases and J dropped 4 bases, with 12 bases sitting between them. This CDR3 region has 13 residues. In germline, CDR1 is SNHLY, CDR2 FYNNEI. In DNA, the CDR3 is TGTGCCAGCAGCGGGGAGTCGGGCACTGAAGCTTTCTTT. Amino acid sequence: CASSGESGTEAFF.

In DNA form, the CDR3 reads TGTGCCATCAGTGGATCAAAGCCGGGACTAGCGTATGACGAGCAGTACTTC. This encodes CAISGSKPGLAYDEQYF. The chain uses TRBV10-3 and TRBJ2-7; TRBD2 matches 10 bases. From germline, CDR1 is ENHRY and CDR2 SYGVKD. This CDR3 is 17 amino acids long. Trimming removed 4 bases from V and 5 bases from J; junction bases left unmatched: 14.

The chain recombines TRBV11-3 with TRBJ2-2; 8 nucleotides align to TRBD2. CDR1 is SGHNT, CDR2 YENEEA, per germline. Trimming at V came to 8 bases and at J to 5 bases, leaving 10 bases not matched to a gene. This CDR3 is 15 amino acids long. CDR3 in DNA: TGTGCCAGCGGCCCGGGACTAGTAGAGACCGGGGAGCTGTTTTTT. Its protein product is CASGPGLVETGELFF.

This rearrangement joins TRBV6-5 to TRBJ2-7, with D perhaps TRBD1 (6 bases). The germline V gene has CDR1 MNHEY and CDR2 SVGAGI. The CDR3 is 12 amino acids. The CDR3 coding sequence is TGTGTCGCCCGGGACACACTATACGAGCAGTACTTC. Protein: CVARDTLYEQYF.

The chain carries TRBV7-9 and TRBJ2-6, with D hard to call. Germline V gene data show CDR1 as SEHNR and CDR2 as FQNEAQ (reference sequence). V lost 2 bases to trimming and J lost 0 bases, with 5 bases between them. The CDR3 sequence is 15 residues long. CDR3 in DNA: TGTGCCAGCAGCTTAACACCCTCTGGGGCCAACGTCCTGACTTTC. Amino acid sequence: CASSLTPSGANVLTF.

The chain recombines TRBV7-9 with TRBJ1-1, with 8 bases aligning to TRBD1. CDR1 is SEHNR, CDR2 FQNEAQ, per germline (reference sequence). This CDR3 region has 13 residues. The V and J ends lost 5 bases and 11 bases, in that order; junction bases with no gene match: 10. This CDR3 reads CASSRTGKGDAFF. For the CDR3, the DNA is TGTGCCAGCAGCCGGACAGGGAAAGGGGATGCTTTCTTT.

Notes on this clone: Relative to the germline gene, one junction end is altered; a read error may explain this. The V call is TRBV7-7, the J call TRBJ2-2; D is uncertain. This CDR3 contains 14 residues. Germline lookup yields CDR1 SSHAT and CDR2 FNYEAQ (reference sequence). The CDR3 DNA follows: TGTGCTAGCAGCTTAACGAGAACCACCGGGGAGCTGTTTTTT. Translation gives CASSLTRTTGELFF. Using reference TRBV7-7 and TRBJ2-2 for the parts outside the CDR3, the full variable domain is GAGVSQSPRYKVTKRGQDVTLRCDPISSHATLYWYQQALGQGPEFLTYFNYEAQPDKSGLPSDRFSAERPEGSISTLTIQRTEQRDSAMYRCASSLTRTTGELFFGEGSRLTVL.

Comments on this clone: A read error is likely, as this CDR3 ends without the conserved phenylalanine or tryptophan. The limits of the CDR3 on the DNA are not certain, so only TCRdb's listed CDR3 is given. J is TRBJ1-1 and V is TRBV7-8; TRBD1, as called in the table, went unchecked against the DNA. CDR1 and CDR2 (germline): SGHVS, FQNEAQ. Inclusive of both ends, the CDR3 amounts to 10 amino acids. This CDR3 is CASSFVQADK.

This clone was seen a handful of times. The chain links TRBV18 to TRBJ1-1; D is perhaps TRBD1 (5 bases). Trimming took off 3 bases at V and 0 bases at J, with 11 bases between the two ends. The CDR3 spans 15 residues. From germline, CDR1 is KGHSH and CDR2 LQKENI. The CDR3 bases are TGTGCCAGCTCACCTCGACAGAACATGAACACTGAAGCTTTCTTT. Its protein product is CASSPRQNMNTEAFF.

The chain is built from TRBV12-5 and TRBJ1-1; D unclear. The ends were cut back, 5 bases at V and 1 base at J, with 8 bases in the middle. From germline, CDR1 is LGHNT and CDR2 FRNRAP. This CDR3 is 13 amino acids long. DNA for the CDR3: TGTGCTAGTGGTCTAGACTGGAACACTGAAGCTTTCTTT. Translation gives CASGLDWNTEAFF.